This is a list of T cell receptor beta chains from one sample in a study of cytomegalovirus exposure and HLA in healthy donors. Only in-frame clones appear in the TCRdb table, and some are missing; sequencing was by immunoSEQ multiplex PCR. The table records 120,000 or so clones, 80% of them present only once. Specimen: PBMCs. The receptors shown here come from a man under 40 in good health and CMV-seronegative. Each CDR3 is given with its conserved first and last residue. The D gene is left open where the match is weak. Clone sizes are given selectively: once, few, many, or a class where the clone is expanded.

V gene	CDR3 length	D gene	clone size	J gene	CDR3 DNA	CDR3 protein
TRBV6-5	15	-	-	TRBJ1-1	TGTGCCAGCAGGCTCAGTGGTGGGGGCCTCACTGAAGCTTTCTTT	CASRLSGGGLTEAFF
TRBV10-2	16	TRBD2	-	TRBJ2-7	TGCGCCAGCAGTGAGACGGGGGCTAGCGGGAGGGGGGAGCAGTACTTC	CASSETGASGRGEQYF
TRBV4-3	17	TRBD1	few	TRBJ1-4	TGCGCCAGCAGCCAAGCCCCCCTCAGGGGGTCTAATGAAAAACTGTTTTTT	CASSQAPLRGSNEKLFF
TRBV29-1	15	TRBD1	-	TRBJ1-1	TGCAGCGTTGATGGGACAGACGATATGAACACTGAAGCTTTCTTT	CSVDGTDDMNTEAFF
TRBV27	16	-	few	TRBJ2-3	TGTGCCAGCAGTCGGGGACTTGGGCGGAGCACAGATACGCAGTATTTT	CASSRGLGRSTDTQYF
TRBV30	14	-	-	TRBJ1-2	TGTGCCTGGAGTGTCACATCACATACCCCTGGCTACACCTTC	CAWSVTSHTPGYTF
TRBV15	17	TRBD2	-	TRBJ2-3	TGTGCCACCAGCAGAGGGACTAGCGGGGGGAGCACAGATACGCAGTATTTT	CATSRGTSGGSTDTQYF
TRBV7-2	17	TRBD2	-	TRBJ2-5	TGTGCCAGCAGCTTAGTGGTCGCAGTGCGATATCGGGGGGACCAGTACTTC	CASSLVVAVRYRGDQYF
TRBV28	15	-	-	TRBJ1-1	TGTGCCAGCGCACGGACGCGGGCGAGGAACACTGAAGCTTTCTTT	CASARTRARNTEAFF
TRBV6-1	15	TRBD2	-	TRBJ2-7	TGTGCCAGCAGTGAAGCGGAACTAGCGGGCTACGAGCAGTACTTC	CASSEAELAGYEQYF
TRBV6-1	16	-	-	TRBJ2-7	TGTGCCAGCAGTGAAGGCCCGGGATTTAGAACCTACGAGCAGTACTTC	CASSEGPGFRTYEQYF
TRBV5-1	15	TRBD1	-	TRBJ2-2	TGCGCCAGCAGCCCGGGACAGCTGAACACCGGGGAGCTGTTTTTT	CASSPGQLNTGELFF
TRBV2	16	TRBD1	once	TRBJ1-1	TGTGCCAGCAGCCCTCGTTGGGGGACAGAGAACACTGAAGCTTTCTTT	CASSPRWGTENTEAFF
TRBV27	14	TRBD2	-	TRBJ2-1	TGTGCCAGCAGTTGGTCTAGCGGGAGTATTGAGCAGTTCTTC	CASSWSSGSIEQFF